Here is one T cell receptor beta chain with its context. In the original analysis: By means of reference gene primer amplification, nucleated cell counts were estimated. Repertoires were generated with immunoSEQ multiplex PCR, while TCRdb's copy carries only in-frame clones and drops some. The V and J calls and clone size were taken over from that table, and D and trimming were inferred from the DNA. The sample has over 250,000 clones, 75% to 90% seen once. This CDR3 comprises 16 residues. Germline V gives CDR1 SGHDT, CDR2 YYEEEE. Trimming cost V 4 bases and J 3 bases; bases outside gene matches: 7. The sample comes from a study of blood T cell repertoires in COVID-19. The wider study: The United States, Italy and Spain provided the acute and convalescent COVID-19 samples. T cells, B-cell-depleted T cells, or PBMCs provided the cDNA or gDNA that served as material.

This TCR was recovered from a woman aged 60-70 years with acute or convalescent COVID-19. The rearrangement joins TRBV5-6 to TRBJ1-2; 12 bases match TRBD1. Source material: peripheral blood. This chain's CDR3 is CASSQPGQGADYGYTF. CDR3 nucleotide sequence: TGTGCCAGCAGCCAGCCGGGACAGGGGGCGGACTATGGCTACACCTTC.